The 27 T cell receptor beta chains given below trace back to one sample, sequenced in a study of blood T cell repertoires in COVID-19 (dated by TCRdb to the early 2020s). Library preparation employed the immunoSEQ multiplex PCR assay. TCRdb obtained this table from immuneACCESS and retained in-frame rearrangements with V and J assigned. These tables miss some clones; where compared with another copy, unresolved V genes account for less than half of the shortfall, and the remainder is unexplained. In all, the sample holds around 300,000 clones, and around four fifths of those were seen once. Together, the top ten hold 8% to 10% of the sample. The sample consisted of peripheral blood. The receptors derive from a woman in her forties or fifties who had recovered from COVID-19.

The J gene is TRBJ2-5, the V gene TRBV18; D gene ambiguous. The length of the CDR3 is 15 residues. Germline V lookup: CDR1 KGHSH, CDR2 LQKENI. Between the trimmed V and J ends, which lost 1 base and 2 bases, there was a span of 11 bases. CDR3 nucleotides: TGTGCCAGCTCACCACGTTTGGCCTGGCAAGAGACCCAGTACTTC. Its translation: CASSPRLAWQETQYF.

This chain links TRBV28 with TRBJ1-5, with D possibly matching TRBD1 (6 bases). Trimming shortened V by 5 bases and J by 3 bases, and 14 bases separated the two germline ends. Germline V lookup: CDR1 MDHEN, CDR2 SYDVKM. This CDR3 spans 15 amino acids. CDR3 residues: CASSTTGSHNQPQHF. The CDR3 nucleotides are TGTGCCAGCAGTACTACAGGGTCCCACAATCAGCCCCAGCATTTT.

This chain connects TRBV30 to TRBJ1-1, with 7 bases fitting TRBD1. Germline assignment: CDR1 GTSNPN and CDR2 SVGIG (reference sequence). V gave up 4 bases and J gave up 11 bases; unmatched junction bases: 10. The CDR3 covers 12 residues. CDR3 protein: CAWTNDRVEAFF. The CDR3 DNA follows: TGTGCCTGGACAAATGACAGGGTAGAGGCTTTCTTT. Using reference TRBV30 and TRBJ1-1 for the parts outside the CDR3, the full variable domain is SQTIHQWPATLVQPVGSPLSLECTVEGTSNPNLYWYRQAAGRGLQLLFYSVGIGQISSEVPQNLSASRPQDRQFILSSKKLLLSDSGFYLCAWTNDRVEAFFGQGTRLTVV.

The chain has TRBV5-4 and TRBJ2-2, with 9 bases lining up with TRBD1. CDR3 length: 17 residues. Losses at the gene ends were 3 bases for V and 4 bases for J; bases not matched to a gene: 10. Germline V lookup: CDR1 SGHNT, CDR2 YYREEE (reference sequence). CDR3 loop: CASSSSGQGKFTGELFF. The CDR3 DNA reads as TGTGCCAGCAGCTCCTCGGGACAGGGAAAATTCACCGGGGAGCTGTTTTTT.

Regarding this clone: The junction differs from germline at one of its ends, possibly a read error. The chain couples TRBV28 to TRBJ1-1; D gene unclear. The CDR3 spans 16 residues. Germline V gives CDR1 MDHEN, CDR2 SYDVKM. The CDR3 DNA reads TGTGCCAGCAGACCTACCCCGCCGGTCCCGAGGGCTGAAGTTTTCTTT. It codes for CASRPTPPVPRAEVFF.

The J gene is TRBJ1-3, the V gene TRBV19; D uncertain. Trimming took 6 bases from V and 0 from J, leaving 9 bases between them. CDR3 length equals 14 residues. CDR1 is LNHDA and CDR2 is SQIVND in the germline V gene (reference sequence). The chain's CDR3 is CASRSKHSGNTIYF. CDR3 nucleotide sequence: TGTGCCAGTAGGAGCAAGCACTCTGGAAACACCATATATTTT.

The gene calls are TRBV7-2 and TRBJ2-5; 7 bases align to TRBD1. The germline gives CDR1 SGHTA, CDR2 FQGNSA. The trim removed 4 bases at V and 4 bases at J, leaving 9 bases unmatched. The CDR3 has 15 residues. CDR3 amino acids: CASSYNQGGAETQYF. The DNA of the CDR3 is TGTGCCAGCAGCTACAATCAAGGGGGCGCAGAGACCCAGTACTTC.

This rearrangement joins TRBV6-5 to TRBJ2-7; 9 bases are shared with TRBD1. The V gene end was trimmed by 2 bases and the J gene end by 1 base; junction bases not matched to a gene: 3. Germline values: CDR1 MNHEY, CDR2 SVGAGI. The CDR3 spans 15 residues. Here the CDR3 DNA reads TGTGCCAGCAGTTACGGGACAGGGCTTTCCTACGAGCAGTACTTC. The encoded protein is CASSYGTGLSYEQYF.

The genes are TRBV5-1 and TRBJ2-5, with TRBD1 matching 7 bases. In germline, CDR1 is SGHRS, CDR2 YFSETQ. Trimming took 4 bases from V and 4 from J; bases not matched to a gene: 4. The CDR3 is 13 amino acids. The CDR3 is CASSETGLETQYF. As DNA, the CDR3 is TGCGCCAGCAGCGAGACAGGGCTAGAGACCCAGTACTTC.

The genes are TRBV29-1 and TRBJ1-1; D is ambiguous. Germline CDR1 and CDR2: SQVTM and ANQGSEA. The length of the CDR3 is 12 residues. Trimming removed 3 bases at V and 2 bases at J, with 7 bases between. Here the CDR3 reads CSVDGINTEAFF. CDR3 nucleotides: TGCAGCGTTGACGGTATCAACACTGAAGCTTTCTTT.

V and J are TRBV5-1 and TRBJ2-1; perhaps TRBD1 as D (5 bases). V dropped 0 bases and J dropped 1 base, with 5 bases sitting between them. CDR1 SGHRS and CDR2 YFSETQ come from the germline V gene. This CDR3 is 14 amino acids long. DNA of the CDR3: TGCGCCAGCAGCTTGGGACAGTCCTACAATGAGCAGTTCTTC. Residues: CASSLGQSYNEQFF.

This chain uses TRBV19 with TRBJ2-1; 8 nucleotides align to TRBD2. The CDR3 length is 15 residues. J lost 7 bases, V lost 3 bases, and 8 bases had no gene match. Per germline, CDR1 LNHDA and CDR2 SQIVND (reference sequence). This chain's CDR3 is CASSIGTGGPNEQFF. The CDR3, as DNA: TGTGCCAGTAGTATTGGAACGGGGGGGCCGAATGAGCAGTTCTTC.

The chain employs TRBV5-4 and TRBJ2-3, with 7 bases fitting TRBD2. The J segment lost 6 bases and the V segment lost 4 bases, leaving 5 bases of the junction unmatched. The CDR3 length is 13 residues. Germline V gene lookup returns CDR1 SGHNT and CDR2 YYREEE (reference sequence). This CDR3 reads CASSRRGVDTQYF. The DNA for the CDR3 is TGTGCCAGCAGCCGTCGGGGGGTGGATACGCAGTATTTT.

In this sample, this clone turned up once. The J gene is TRBJ1-6, the V gene TRBV2; D gene ambiguous. V was trimmed by 4 bases and J by 0 bases, leaving 10 bases between them. The CDR3 totals 16 residues. Germline values: CDR1 SNHLY, CDR2 FYNNEI. The CDR3 region is CASSARGSSYNSPLHF. The CDR3, as DNA: TGTGCCAGCAGTGCGAGAGGGAGCTCCTATAATTCACCCCTCCACTTT.

The chain links TRBV2 to TRBJ1-5; no reliable D call. Trimming cost V 10 bases and J 11 bases, with 15 bases left between them. CDR1 SNHLY and CDR2 FYNNEI come from the germline V gene. This CDR3 is 11 amino acids long. In DNA form, the CDR3 reads TGTGCCACCCAATCCGAAACAGCCCAGCATTTT. Translated, it gives CATQSETAQHF.

The CDR3 coding sequence is TGCGCCAGCAGCTGGGGAACAGGGTCTAATGAAAAACTGTTTTTT. Translating it yields CASSWGTGSNEKLFF. The rearrangement uses TRBV5-1 and TRBJ1-4, with D tentatively TRBD1 (6 bases). Trimming left V 3 bases short and J 3 bases short, with 12 bases between. Germline CDR1 is SGHRS and CDR2 is YFSETQ. The CDR3 consists of 15 residues.

The chain employs TRBV7-3 and TRBJ2-7; D not certain. This CDR3 is 13 amino acids long. Germline V gene data show CDR1 as SGHTA and CDR2 as FQGTGA. Trimming pared 4 bases from V and 0 bases from J, leaving 7 bases between. The DNA of the CDR3 is TGTGCCAGCAGCTCCCAAAACTCCTACGAGCAGTACTTC. Its protein is CASSSQNSYEQYF. The variable domain in full, with the rest retrieved from reference TRBV7-3 and TRBJ2-7, is GAGVSQTPSNKVTEKGKYVELRCDPISGHTALYWYRQSLGQGPEFLIYFQGTGAADDSGLPNDRFFAVRPEGSVSTLKIQRTERGDSAVYLCASSSQNSYEQYFGPGTRLTVT.

This rearrangement joins TRBV20-1 to TRBJ2-2; a possible D gene is TRBD1 (5 bases). The CDR3 spans 16 residues. From germline, CDR1 is DFQATT and CDR2 SNEGSKA (reference sequence). The V and J ends lost 3 bases and 5 bases respectively, with 19 bases between them. CDR3 DNA sequence: TGCAGTGCTAGTCCTCTCGGGCTAGGGGCGACCGGGGAGCTGTTTTTT. Amino acid sequence: CSASPLGLGATGELFF.

This clone appeared once. The chain links TRBV28 to TRBJ2-6; D unclear. With 1 base removed from V and 1 base from J, the gap between germline ends came to 5 bases. Germline-derived CDR1 and CDR2 are MDHEN and SYDVKM. The CDR3 loop spans 15 amino acids. The CDR3 spells CASSLFISGANVLTF. CDR3 nucleotides: TGTGCCAGCAGTTTATTCATTTCTGGGGCCAACGTCCTGACTTTC.

The V gene is TRBV18, the J gene TRBJ2-7, with TRBD1 matching 9 bases. CDR1 is KGHSH and CDR2 is LQKENI in the germline V gene. This CDR3 spans 15 amino acids. Trimming at V came to 3 bases and at J to 0 bases, leaving 3 bases not matched to a gene. This CDR3 is CASSPATGGSYEQYF. CDR3 coding DNA: TGTGCCAGCTCACCCGCGACAGGGGGCTCCTACGAGCAGTACTTC.

The rearrangement uses TRBV5-1 and TRBJ1-2, with TRBD1 matching 7 bases. J gave up 3 bases and V 4 bases, and 12 bases lay outside the gene matches. CDR1 SGHRS and CDR2 YFSETQ come from the germline V gene. CDR3 length equals 16 residues. The CDR3 nucleotides read TGCGCCAGCAGCCAGACAGGGTCCCTTCGAGACTATGGCTACACCTTC. Protein sequence: CASSQTGSLRDYGYTF. Full variable domain (rest looked up from reference TRBV5-1 and TRBJ1-2): KAGVTQTPRYLIKTRGQQVTLSCSPISGHRSVSWYQQTPGQGLQFLFEYFSETQRNKGNFPGRFSGRQFSNSRSEMNVSTLELGDSALYLCASSQTGSLRDYGYTFGSGTRLTVV.

V gene TRBV19 combines with J gene TRBJ1-1; a weak D match, TRBD1 (5 bases). Per the germline V gene, CDR1 is LNHDA and CDR2 is SQIVND (reference sequence). The length of the CDR3 is 14 residues. Trimming removed 6 bases at V and 0 bases at J, with 11 bases between. CDR3 protein: CASSQGGMNTEAFF. In nucleotides, the CDR3 is TGTGCCAGTAGCCAGGGAGGGATGAACACTGAAGCTTTCTTT.

The rearrangement joins TRBV27 to TRBJ1-1; 8 nucleotides match TRBD1. This CDR3 has 14 residues. Trimming took 9 bases from V and 3 from J; bases not matched to a gene: 9. The germline gives CDR1 MNHEY, CDR2 SMNVEV (reference sequence). In nucleotides, the CDR3 is TGTGCCAGTCGCCCCAGGGGGCAGGACACTGAAGCTTTCTTT. Protein product: CASRPRGQDTEAFF.

This chain connects TRBV24-1 to TRBJ2-6; possibly TRBD1 for D (6 bases). The CDR3 is 16 residues long. V was cut by 5 bases and J by 3 bases, with 13 bases left in between. Germline V gene data show CDR1 as KGHDR and CDR2 as SFDVKD. CDR3 nucleotides: TGTGCCACCAGTGTCGCAGGGGCTGGTGGGGCCAACGTCCTGACTTTC. Translated, it gives CATSVAGAGGANVLTF.

This chain links TRBV30 with TRBJ1-2; possible D gene TRBD1, 6 bases. The CDR3 length is 13 residues. CDR1 is GTSNPN and CDR2 is SVGIG in the germline V gene (reference sequence). CDR3 coding DNA: TGTGTCCAGAGGGGGGGCGCCGTGTTCGGCTACACCTTC. This encodes CVQRGGAVFGYTF. The full variable domain, rest sourced from reference TRBV30 and TRBJ1-2, is SQTIHQWPATLVQPVGSPLSLECTVEGTSNPNLYWYRQAAGRGLQLLFYSVGIGQISSEVPQNLSASRPQDRQFILSSKKLLLSDSGFYLCVQRGGAVFGYTFGSGTRLTVV.

This clone appeared once. This chain links TRBV7-9 with TRBJ2-3; TRBD1 aligns across 7 bases. Germline V gene lookup returns CDR1 SEHNR and CDR2 FQNEAQ (reference sequence). There are 15 residues in the CDR3. The trim removed 5 bases at V and 2 bases at J, leaving 7 bases unmatched. CDR3 sequence reads: CASSLGQDPTDTQYF. The CDR3 DNA is TGTGCCAGCAGCCTCGGACAGGACCCCACAGATACGCAGTATTTT.

This clone appeared a few times. The CDR3 nucleotides are TGTGCCAGCAGCGTTCAGGGGGCTAATTCACCCCTCCACTTT. Amino acid sequence: CASSVQGANSPLHF. The V call is TRBV9, the J call TRBJ1-6, with TRBD1 identical over 8 bases. With 2 bases clipped from V and 6 bases from J, the junction kept 1 base outside the gene matches. The CDR3 sequence is 14 residues long. Per germline, CDR1 SGDLS and CDR2 YYNGEE. Using reference TRBV9 and TRBJ1-6 for the parts outside the CDR3, the full variable domain is DSGVTQTPKHLITATGQRVTLRCSPRSGDLSVYWYQQSLDQGLQFLIQYYNGEERAKGNILERFSAQQFPDLHSELNLSSLELGDSALYFCASSVQGANSPLHFGNGTRLTVT.